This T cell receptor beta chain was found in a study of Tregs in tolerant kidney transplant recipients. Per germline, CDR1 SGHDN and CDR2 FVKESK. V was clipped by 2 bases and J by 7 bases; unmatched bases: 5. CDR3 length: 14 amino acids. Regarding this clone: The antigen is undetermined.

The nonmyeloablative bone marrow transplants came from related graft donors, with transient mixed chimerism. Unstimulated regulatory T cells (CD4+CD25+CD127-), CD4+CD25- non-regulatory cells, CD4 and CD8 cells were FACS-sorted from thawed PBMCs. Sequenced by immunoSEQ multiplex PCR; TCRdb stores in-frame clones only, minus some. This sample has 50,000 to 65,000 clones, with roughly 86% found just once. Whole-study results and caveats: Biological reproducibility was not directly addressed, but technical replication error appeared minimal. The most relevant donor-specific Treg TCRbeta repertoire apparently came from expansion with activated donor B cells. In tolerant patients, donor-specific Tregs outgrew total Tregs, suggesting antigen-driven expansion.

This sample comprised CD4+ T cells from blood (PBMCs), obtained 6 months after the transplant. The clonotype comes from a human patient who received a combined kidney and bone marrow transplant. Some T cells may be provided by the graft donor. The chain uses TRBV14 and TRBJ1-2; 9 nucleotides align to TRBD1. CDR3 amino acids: CASSQSGQGGGYTF. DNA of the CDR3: TGTGCCAGCAGCCAATCGGGACAGGGCGGTGGCTACACCTTC. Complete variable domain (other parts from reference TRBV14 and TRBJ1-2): EAGVTQFPSHSVIEKGQTVTLRCDPISGHDNLYWYRRVMGKEIKFLLHFVKESKQDESGMPNNRFLAERTGGTYSTLKVQPAELEDSGVYFCASSQSGQGGGYTFGSGTRLTVV.